The 20 T cell receptor beta chains below all came from one sample that was sequenced in a study of blood T cells in healthy people across ages. Primers used in a second PCR of roughly 6 to 11 cycles were a sample-barcoded 5' primer and a J-beta primer mix. TCRdb called the 5' RACE reads again in MiXCR, with one record for every CDR3 protein. The table lists hundreds of thousands of distinct CDR3 sequences, 45% to 65% of them singletons. The sequenced material came from blood. Receptor source: a man aged 55 to 69 in good health.

For this clonotype: An end of the junction differs from the germline gene, which may be a read error. The chain combines TRBV20-1 with TRBJ2-5, with D possibly being TRBD2 (6 bases). Looked up from germline, CDR1 is DFQATT and CDR2 is SNEGSKA (reference sequence). The CDR3 contains 12 residues. CDR3 coding DNA: TGCAGTGCTGGAGGGGCACAAGGGACCCAGTACTTC. As protein: CSAGGAQGTQYF.

The J gene is TRBJ1-1, the V gene TRBV12-3 or TRBV12-4, with D possibly matching TRBD1 (6 bases). The CDR3 spans 15 residues. The germline V and J ends were trimmed by 5 bases and 5 bases, with 18 bases remaining between them. CDR3 DNA sequence: TGTGCCAGCAGTATACACACAGGGTCGAAGACTGAAGCTTTCTTT. It specifies CASSIHTGSKTEAFF.

There are a few counts of this clonotype. The genes are TRBV4-1 and TRBJ2-7; 9 bases agree with TRBD1. From germline, CDR1 is MGHRA and CDR2 YSYEKL. The CDR3 contains 18 residues. V lost 2 bases to trimming and J lost 4 bases; unmatched junction nucleotides: 15. The CDR3 here is CASSQRPPTQGAIYEQYF. CDR3 in DNA: TGCGCCAGCAGCCAACGACCCCCTACACAGGGGGCGATTTACGAGCAGTACTTC.

This clonotype appeared a few times. V is TRBV4-1 and J is TRBJ1-4; D ambiguous. Germline values: CDR1 MGHRA, CDR2 YSYEKL. V lost 1 base to trimming and J lost 7 bases, with 13 bases between them. CDR3 length: 15 residues. The CDR3 bases are TGCGCCAGCAGCCAAGTTGGGGTCAGTGGTGAAAAACTGTTTTTT. Translating gives CASSQVGVSGEKLFF.

This chain joins TRBV5-5 and TRBJ2-7; weak D call: TRBD2 (7 bases). The J call may be faulty, since TRBJ2-5 better matches the DNA end. Germline V gives CDR1 SGHKS, CDR2 YYEKEE (reference sequence). CDR3 length: 15 amino acids. The DNA of the CDR3 is TGTGCCAGCAGCTTGGATGTGGGGAGGGGGGAGACCCAGTACTTC. Its translation is CASSLDVGRGETQYF.

The chain couples TRBV12-3 or TRBV12-4 to TRBJ2-7; D not certain. The V gene lost 5 bases and the J gene lost 12 bases, with 14 bases spanning the gap. The CDR3 runs to 11 residues. The CDR3 DNA is TGTGCCAGCAGTCCAGGACGGGCGCCGTACTTC. Residues: CASSPGRAPYF.

The chain carries TRBV11-2 and TRBJ1-6; D not resolved. Trimming removed 1 base at V and 6 bases at J, with 13 bases between. The CDR3 has 16 residues. From germline, CDR1 is SGHAT and CDR2 FQNNGV. CDR3 protein: CASSLAPDASNSPLHF. In DNA, the CDR3 is TGTGCCAGCAGCTTAGCCCCGGACGCCTCTAATTCACCCCTCCACTTT.

The chain has TRBV29-1 and TRBJ1-4, with D possibly matching TRBD1 (5 bases). CDR1 is SQVTM and CDR2 is ANQGSEA in the germline V gene. This CDR3 has 13 residues. Deletions cut 3 bases from V and 5 bases from J, with 10 bases between. The CDR3 sequence is CSVEGTANEKLFF. For the CDR3, the DNA is TGCAGCGTTGAGGGGACCGCAAATGAAAAACTGTTTTTT.

V and J are TRBV6-1 and TRBJ2-5, with D perhaps matching TRBD2 (6 bases). CDR1 is MNHNS and CDR2 is SASEGT in the germline V gene. Trimming pared 0 bases from V and 1 base from J, leaving 12 bases between. CDR3 size: 16 residues. CDR3 protein: CASSEAEEGAQETQYF. Here the CDR3 DNA reads TGTGCCAGCAGTGAAGCCGAGGAGGGAGCCCAAGAGACCCAGTACTTC.

The J gene is TRBJ2-5, the V gene TRBV7-2; D might be TRBD2 (6 bases). CDR1 is SGHTA and CDR2 is FQGNSA in the germline V gene. The CDR3 contains 11 residues. V lost 9 bases and J 5 bases, leaving 10 bases between the germline ends. CDR3 in amino acids: CARGGMETQYF. CDR3 nucleotides: TGTGCCAGGGGGGGAATGGAGACCCAGTACTTC. The complete variable domain, with remaining parts taken from reference TRBV7-2 and TRBJ2-5, reads GAGVSQSPSNKVTEKGKDVELRCDPISGHTALYWYRQSLGQGLEFLIYFQGNSAPDKSGLPSDRFSAERTGGSVSTLTIQRTQQEDSAVYLCARGGMETQYFGPGTRLLVL.

This clonotype occurred many times. J is TRBJ2-3 and V is TRBV2; D is unclear. The CDR3 totals 13 residues. The germline CDR1 and CDR2 sequences are SNHLY and FYNNEI. Trimming removed 3 bases from V and 2 bases from J, with 6 bases in between. CDR3 loop: CASSEIYTDTQYF. The CDR3 nucleotides read TGTGCCAGCAGTGAGATATACACAGATACGCAGTATTTT.

The chain recombines TRBV9 with TRBJ2-5, with D perhaps given as TRBD1 or TRBD2 (5 bases each). Trimming cost V 2 bases and J 2 bases, with 10 bases left between them. The length of the CDR3 is 14 residues. The germline V gene has CDR1 SGDLS and CDR2 YYNGEE. The CDR3: CASSVGGRQETQYF. CDR3 DNA: TGTGCCAGCAGCGTTGGGGGTAGGCAAGAGACCCAGTACTTC.

This clonotype was detected only once. The chain uses TRBV5-1 and TRBJ2-5; D is possibly TRBD1 (6 bases). CDR3 length: 16 residues. CDR1 SGHRS and CDR2 YFSETQ come from the germline V gene. V was cut by 0 bases and J by 4 bases, with 16 bases left in between. CDR3 residues: CASSLAGGGIPETQYF. In DNA, the CDR3 is TGCGCCAGCAGCTTGGCTGGGGGCGGCATTCCAGAGACCCAGTACTTC.

This clonotype was counted only a few times. The V and J genes are TRBV3-1 and TRBJ2-7; D is perhaps TRBD1 or TRBD2 (6 bases each). CDR1 is LGHDT and CDR2 is YNNKEL in the germline V gene (reference sequence). The CDR3 runs to 14 residues. V shed 8 bases and J shed 3 bases, with 17 bases lying between them. This CDR3 is CASGRRGDNYEQYF. The CDR3 DNA follows: TGTGCCAGCGGACGAAGGGGGGACAACTACGAGCAGTACTTC.

This clonotype has more than one count but fewer than ten. The V and J genes are TRBV29-1 and TRBJ2-3; D gene ambiguous. Germline CDR1 is SQVTM and CDR2 is ANQGSEA. The CDR3 is made up of 15 amino acids. V was shortened by 4 bases and J by 2 bases, with 16 bases between the two germline ends. The CDR3 DNA reads TGCAGCGTTGGCTGGGGAAGTCAACCCACAGATACGCAGTATTTT. This sequence encodes CSVGWGSQPTDTQYF.

This clonotype was seen just once. V usage is TRBV3-1 and J usage is TRBJ2-3, with TRBD1 matching over 7 bases. Per the germline V gene, CDR1 is LGHDT and CDR2 is YNNKEL (reference sequence). V gave up 4 bases and J gave up 2 bases; unmatched junction bases: 6. The CDR3 contains 15 residues. CDR3 bases: TGTGCCAGCAGCCCCACAGGGGTGGACACAGATACGCAGTATTTT. It codes for CASSPTGVDTDTQYF.

This clonotype was found once. The chain employs TRBV3-1 and TRBJ2-3; no clear D gene. V lost 3 bases to trimming and J lost 0 bases, with 16 bases between them. Germline values: CDR1 LGHDT, CDR2 YNNKEL (reference sequence). The length of the CDR3 is 17 residues. DNA for the CDR3: TGTGCCAGCAGCCAGAGTCCAGATCCAACTAGCACAGATACGCAGTATTTT. Encoded protein: CASSQSPDPTSTDTQYF.

The genes are TRBV12-3 or TRBV12-4 and TRBJ2-1; 8 nucleotides agree with TRBD2. Trimming removed 6 bases from V and 7 bases from J; junction bases left unmatched: 11. The CDR3 has 15 amino acids. The CDR3 here is CASSRLAGGENEQFF. In nucleotides, the CDR3 is TGTGCCAGCAGCAGGCTGGCGGGGGGAGAAAATGAGCAGTTCTTC.

Notes on this clonotype: This may arise from a read error, as a much more abundant clone is one base away. V is TRBV7-9 and J is TRBJ1-2; no clear D gene. Germline CDR1 is SEHNR and CDR2 is FQNEAQ (reference sequence). This CDR3 is 12 amino acids long. V lost 8 bases to trimming and J lost 3 bases, with 10 bases between them. The CDR3 region is CASQDGDYGYTF. Written as DNA, the CDR3 is TGTGCCAGCCAGGACGGGGACTATGGCTACACCTTC.

The chain is built from TRBV14 and TRBJ1-1; no firm D call. V was pared by 3 bases and J by 1 base, with 0 bases between. This CDR3 has 11 amino acids. CDR1 and CDR2 (germline): SGHDN, FVKESK. CDR3 bases: TGTGCCAGCAGCCAGAACACTGAAGCTTTCTTT. Its translation: CASSQNTEAFF.